These 25 T cell receptor beta chains were all obtained from the same sample, sequenced in a study of T-cell memory formation after mild COVID-19. TCRdb used MiXCR to reprocess the 5' RACE reads, holding one entry per CDR3 protein. This table holds about 110,000 distinct CDR3 sequences, roughly 19% found once. The sample taken for sequencing was PBMCs or a T cell subset sorted from them (not recorded which). The receptors derive from a young man who had mild COVID-19 (a few samples of this study predate the infection). Cell type and time point are not known.

J is TRBJ2-3 and V is TRBV7-9; 11 bases fit TRBD2. The CDR3 extends over 17 amino acids. Germline V lookup: CDR1 SEHNR, CDR2 FQNEAQ (reference sequence). The V and J ends lost 3 bases and 1 base, in that order; junction bases with no gene match: 6. CDR3 DNA: TGTGCCAGCAGCTTTAGCGGGGGGGCCTCTGGCACAGATACGCAGTATTTT. Protein product: CASSFSGGASGTDTQYF.

The V call is TRBV27, the J call TRBJ1-4, with D unclear. The germline V gene encodes CDR1 MNHEY and CDR2 SMNVEV (reference sequence). Deletions cut 4 bases from V and 8 bases from J, with 8 bases between. The CDR3 spans 12 residues. The CDR3 nucleotides are TGTGCCAGCAGTTCTAACCGGGAAAAACTGTTTTTT. Translation gives CASSSNREKLFF. The full variable domain, completed using reference TRBV27 and TRBJ1-4, is EAQVTQNPRYLITVTGKKLTVTCSQNMNHEYMSWYRQDPGLGLRQIYYSMNVEVTDKGDVPEGYKVSRKEKRNFPLILESPSPNQTSLYFCASSSNREKLFFGSGTQLSVL.

This sequence joins TRBV12-3 or TRBV12-4 and TRBJ2-1; 14 nucleotides line up with TRBD2. CDR3 length equals 17 residues. V lost 4 bases and J lost 16; bases outside the gene matches: 18. The CDR3 sequence is CASSSLLYLTSGGAAFF. The CDR3 region has the DNA TGTGCCAGCAGTTCTCTACTCTACTTGACTAGCGGGGGGGCTGCATTCTTC.

This clonotype has only a few counts. The CDR3 protein is CASSQDTGGGQFF. CDR3 in DNA: TGCGCCAGCAGCCAAGATACGGGGGGTGGGCAGTTCTTC. The chain couples TRBV4-3 to TRBJ2-1; 7 positions match TRBD2. This CDR3 has 13 residues. Germline V lookup: CDR1 LGHNA, CDR2 YSLEER. V dropped 0 bases and J dropped 12; count of bases not matched to a gene: 5.

V and J are TRBV5-6 and TRBJ2-7; TRBD2 matches at 10 bases. The ends lost 1 base at V and 6 bases at J; junction bases unmatched: 1. The CDR3 length is 13 residues. Germline CDR1 SGHDT, CDR2 YYEEEE. CDR3 residues: CASSLLAGGEQYV. CDR3 nucleotides: TGTGCCAGCAGCTTGTTAGCGGGGGGCGAGCAGTACGTC.

This chain links TRBV20-1 with TRBJ1-5; no clear D. Between the trimmed V and J ends, which lost 6 bases and 3 bases, there was a span of 9 bases. CDR3 length: 12 amino acids. CDR1 DFQATT and CDR2 SNEGSKA come from the germline V gene (reference sequence). CDR3 loop: CSAAFTNQPQHF. The CDR3 nucleotides are TGCAGTGCGGCTTTTACCAATCAGCCCCAGCATTTT.

This clonotype has just a few counts. The chain combines TRBV27 with TRBJ2-1; 13 nucleotides line up with TRBD2. The CDR3 loop spans 14 amino acids. Germline CDR1 MNHEY, CDR2 SMNVEV (reference sequence). Germline trimming cut 7 bases from V and 7 bases from J; bases unmatched to any gene: 4. The DNA for the CDR3 is TGTGCCAGCACCTTACTAGCGGGGGGGAATGAGCAGTTCTTC. This sequence encodes CASTLLAGGNEQFF.

The chain joins TRBV20-1 to TRBJ2-1; 11 bases align to TRBD2. The CDR3 length is 14 residues. V lost 4 bases to trimming and J lost 7 bases; unmatched junction nucleotides: 6. The germline CDR1 and CDR2 sequences are DFQATT and SNEGSKA (reference sequence). In DNA form, the CDR3 reads TGCAGTGCTATAGCGGGGGGGCCGAAGAATGAGCAGTTCTTC. Translated: CSAIAGGPKNEQFF.

This clonotype was seen more than once but under ten times. The chain couples TRBV19 to TRBJ2-3; the D is unclear. V was cut by 4 bases and J by 2 bases, with 19 bases left in between. CDR1 is LNHDA, CDR2 SQIVND, per germline (reference sequence). The CDR3 length is 17 residues. In DNA, the CDR3 is TGTGCCAGTAGTAGTTTCAGGACGGCTACCGACACAGATACGCAGTATTTT. It codes for CASSSFRTATDTDTQYF.

The genes are TRBV7-9 and TRBJ1-2; D not certain. CDR3 length: 14 residues. Germline-derived CDR1 and CDR2 are SEHNR and FQNEAQ (reference sequence). V was pared by 2 bases and J by 4 bases, with 11 bases between. CDR3 coding DNA: TGTGCCAGCAGCTTATCCCGGGTCGGCTATGGCTACACCTTC. Translating gives CASSLSRVGYGYTF.

The chain joins TRBV3-1 to TRBJ1-2; D is undetermined. CDR3 size: 13 residues. V was clipped by 8 bases and J by 6 bases, with 16 bases between them. Germline V lookup: CDR1 LGHDT, CDR2 YNNKEL (reference sequence). The CDR3 nucleotides read TGTGCCAGCTGCCCCTCAGGCTTTCATGGCTACACCTTC. This gives the protein CASCPSGFHGYTF.

A few counts support this clonotype. The chain couples TRBV12-3 or TRBV12-4 to TRBJ1-1, with TRBD1 as a possible D gene (5 bases). The CDR3 contains 12 residues. Deletions cut 8 bases from V and 7 bases from J, with 14 bases between. DNA of the CDR3: TGTGCCAGCGGTCAGGGAAAGGGTGAAGCTTTCTTT. It codes for CASGQGKGEAFF.

The genes are TRBV20-1 and TRBJ2-3; D uncertain. V was cut by 1 base and J by 10 bases, with 12 bases left in between. Germline V CDR1 and CDR2: DFQATT, SNEGSKA (reference sequence). This CDR3 comprises 12 residues. CDR3 sequence reads: CSARGLLEPQYF. DNA of the CDR3: TGCAGTGCTAGAGGACTCCTCGAACCGCAGTATTTT.

This clonotype was seen many times. The J gene is TRBJ2-3, the V gene TRBV29-1; D may correspond to TRBD1 or TRBD2 (5 bases each). CDR3 length: 14 amino acids. V was pared by 3 bases and J by 2 bases, with 12 bases between. The V gene's germline CDR1 is SQVTM and CDR2 ANQGSEA. The chain's CDR3 is CSVDSLGDTDTQYF. The CDR3 DNA reads as TGCAGCGTTGATTCACTGGGGGACACAGATACGCAGTATTTT.

This clonotype came up a few times. The genes are TRBV12-3 or TRBV12-4 and TRBJ1-2; 9 nucleotides align to TRBD1. V lost 6 bases and J lost 5; bases outside the gene matches: 7. The CDR3 is 14 residues long. This chain's CDR3 is CASRSQGAQYGYTF. The CDR3 DNA is TGTGCCAGCAGATCACAGGGGGCACAATATGGCTACACCTTC.

The V call is TRBV28, the J call TRBJ2-6, with no clear D. The germline CDR1 and CDR2 sequences are MDHEN and SYDVKM. Trimming took 1 base from V and 2 from J, leaving 6 bases between them. CDR3 length: 15 amino acids. The CDR3 reads CASSLFAAGANVLTF. The DNA of the CDR3 is TGTGCCAGCAGTTTATTCGCGGCTGGGGCCAACGTCCTGACTTTC.

This clonotype was counted a few times. The chain links TRBV12-3 or TRBV12-4 to TRBJ1-6; no clear D gene. The CDR3 is 13 residues long. Trimming took 1 base from V and 9 from J, leaving 7 bases between them. The CDR3 sequence is CASSLENGSPLHF. The DNA of the CDR3 is TGTGCCAGCAGTTTAGAGAACGGTTCACCCCTCCACTTT.

The chain couples TRBV7-2 to TRBJ1-2; TRBD1 might be the D (5 bases). The V end was cut by 1 base, the J end by 1 base, with 10 bases between. CDR1 is SGHTA and CDR2 is FQGNSA in the germline V gene. This CDR3 spans 15 amino acids. CDR3 residues: CASSLEGFLNYGYTF. CDR3 nucleotide sequence: TGTGCCAGCAGCTTAGAGGGGTTTCTTAACTATGGCTACACCTTC.

This clonotype was recorded a few times. This sequence joins TRBV5-1 and TRBJ1-2; D perhaps matches TRBD1 (6 bases). This CDR3 region has 15 residues. Germline V lookup: CDR1 SGHRS, CDR2 YFSETQ. V lost 1 base, J lost 7 bases, and 17 bases lay in between. As DNA, the CDR3 is TGCGCCAGCAGCTTGCTCGGGCAGGGGCTCGGTGGCTACACCTTC. This gives the protein CASSLLGQGLGGYTF.

This clonotype has a handful of counts. This chain uses TRBV4-1 with TRBJ1-6; a possible D gene is TRBD1 (5 bases). V dropped 4 bases and J dropped 13 bases, with 20 bases sitting between them. Germline loops: CDR1 MGHRA, CDR2 YSYEKL. The CDR3 spans 15 residues. The CDR3 DNA reads as TGCGCCAGCAGCCCCACCGGGGCGCGGGTGACGCCCCTCCACTTT. It codes for CASSPTGARVTPLHF.

This chain uses TRBV7-2 with TRBJ2-7, with D possibly TRBD1 on 6 matching bases. V shed 1 base and J shed 3 bases, with 10 bases lying between them. In germline, CDR1 is SGHTA, CDR2 FQGNSA. CDR3 length: 14 residues. CDR3 in DNA: TGTGCCAGCAGCTTAGACAGGGTTAACTACGAGCAGTACGTC. The encoded protein is CASSLDRVNYEQYV.

This clonotype was seen a few times. This rearrangement joins TRBV7-3 to TRBJ2-7, with 10 bases lining up with TRBD2. J gave up 7 bases and V 4 bases, and 4 bases lay outside the gene matches. Germline CDR1 and CDR2: SGHTA and FQGTGA. The CDR3 extends over 13 amino acids. CDR3 residues: CASSSGLAKEQYF. The CDR3 DNA reads TGTGCCAGCAGCTCGGGACTAGCGAAGGAGCAGTACTTC.

CDR3 in amino acids: CSARGWTGAGNTIYF. The CDR3 region has the DNA TGCAGTGCTAGAGGGTGGACAGGGGCCGGAAACACCATATATTTT. The chain recombines TRBV20-1 with TRBJ1-3; 9 bases are a match to TRBD1. The CDR3 has 15 amino acids. Per the germline V gene, CDR1 is DFQATT and CDR2 is SNEGSKA (reference sequence). The V gene end was trimmed by 1 base and the J gene end by 4 bases; junction bases not matched to a gene: 5.

The V gene is TRBV7-6, the J gene TRBJ1-2; no definite D call. From germline, CDR1 is SGHVS and CDR2 FNYEAQ. V gave up 4 bases and J gave up 5 bases, with 14 bases separating them. The length of the CDR3 is 14 residues. The CDR3 sequence: CASSSLRSEYGYTF. The CDR3 nucleotides are TGTGCCAGCAGCTCCTTGCGTTCGGAATATGGCTACACCTTC.

In DNA, the CDR3 is TGTGCCAGCAGTATCCGGGGGGCGGGGCTGGACACTGAAGCTTTCTTT. This translates into CASSIRGAGLDTEAFF. This rearrangement joins TRBV6-2 or TRBV6-3 to TRBJ1-1, with D possibly TRBD1 on 6 matching bases. V was pared by 5 bases and J by 3 bases, with 19 bases between. The CDR3 is 16 amino acids. The V gene's germline CDR1 is MNHEY and CDR2 SVGEGT.